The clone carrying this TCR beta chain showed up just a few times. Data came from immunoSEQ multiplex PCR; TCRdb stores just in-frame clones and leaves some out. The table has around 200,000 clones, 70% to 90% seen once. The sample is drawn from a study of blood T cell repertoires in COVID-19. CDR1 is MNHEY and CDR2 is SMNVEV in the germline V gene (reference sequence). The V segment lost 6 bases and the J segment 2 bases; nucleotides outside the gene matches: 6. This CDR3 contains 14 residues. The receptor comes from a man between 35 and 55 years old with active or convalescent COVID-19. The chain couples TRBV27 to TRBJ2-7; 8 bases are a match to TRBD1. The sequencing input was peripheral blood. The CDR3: CASRARQGPYEQYF. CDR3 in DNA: TGTGCCAGCAGAGCTCGACAGGGGCCCTACGAGCAGTACTTC.